This T cell receptor (beta chain) was retrieved from a study of T cell responses to AZD1222 COVID-19 vaccine. TCRdb's table, derived via immunoSEQ multiplex PCR, lists solely in-frame clones and lacks some. The sample records roughly 270,000 clones, approximately 94% being singletons. Germline CDR1 and CDR2: SNHLY and FYNNEI. The ends lost 3 bases at V and 4 bases at J; junction bases unmatched: 3. The CDR3 has 15 amino acids. The clonotype was recovered from an adult who received the AZD1222 COVID-19 vaccine. The sequences come from peripheral blood, collected 28 days after the second AZD1222 dose. The V call is TRBV2, the J call TRBJ2-5; 12 nucleotides line up with TRBD2. DNA for the CDR3: TGTGCCAGCAGTGACGGACTAGCGGGGCGAGAGACCCAGTACTTC. Translated: CASSDGLAGRETQYF. Supplemented by reference TRBV2 and TRBJ2-5, the full variable domain reads EPEVTQTPSHQVTQMGQEVILRCVPISNHLYFYWYRQILGQKVEFLVSFYNNEISEKSEIFDDQFSVERPDGSNFTLKIRSTKLEDSAMYFCASSDGLAGRETQYFGPGTRLLVL.